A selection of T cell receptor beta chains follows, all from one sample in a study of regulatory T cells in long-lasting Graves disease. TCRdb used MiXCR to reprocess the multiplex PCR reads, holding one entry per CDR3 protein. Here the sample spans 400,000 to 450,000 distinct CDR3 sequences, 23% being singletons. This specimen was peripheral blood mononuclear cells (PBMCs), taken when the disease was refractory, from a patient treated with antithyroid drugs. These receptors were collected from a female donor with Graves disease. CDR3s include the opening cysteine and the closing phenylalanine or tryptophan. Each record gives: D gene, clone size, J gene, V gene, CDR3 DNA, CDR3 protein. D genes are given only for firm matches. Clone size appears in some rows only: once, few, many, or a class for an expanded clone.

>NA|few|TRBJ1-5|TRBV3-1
TGTGCCAGCAGTCCAGTGGTACAGCCCCAGCATTTT
CASSPVVQPQHF
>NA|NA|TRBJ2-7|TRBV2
TGTGCCAGCAGTGATTCTAGCCGCTCCTACGAGCAGTACTTC
CASSDSSRSYEQYF
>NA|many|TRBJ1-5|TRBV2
TGTGCCAGTAAGACCGGGGACGGTTTGTCCCAGCATTTT
CASKTGDGLSQHF
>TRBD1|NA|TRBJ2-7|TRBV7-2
TGTGCCAGCAGCCTAGGGGGACAGCTCTACGAGCAGTACTTC
CASSLGGQLYEQYF
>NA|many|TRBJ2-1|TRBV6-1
TGTGCCAGCAGTGAGGAACCCGCAAAGGATGAGCAGTTCTTC
CASSEEPAKDEQFF
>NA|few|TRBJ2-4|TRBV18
TGTGCCAGCTCCCCTCCGGGGGTCAAAAACATTCAGTACTTC
CASSPPGVKNIQYF
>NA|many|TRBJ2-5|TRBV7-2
TGTGCCAGCAGCTTAGCGGACATTAGCGGAGAGACCCAGTACTTC
CASSLADISGETQYF
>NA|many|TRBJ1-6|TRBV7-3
TGTGCCAGCAGCCCAGGGGTCATTAATTCACCCCTCCACTTT
CASSPGVINSPLHF
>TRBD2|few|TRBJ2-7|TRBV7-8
TGTGCCAGCAGCTTGGGACTAGCGGGAGCGAGGTCCTACGAGCAGTACTTC
CASSLGLAGARSYEQYF
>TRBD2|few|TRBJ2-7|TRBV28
TGTGCCAGCAGTTATCGGACTAGCGGGTCTGCCGAGCAGTACTTC
CASSYRTSGSAEQYF
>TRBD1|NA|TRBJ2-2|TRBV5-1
TGCGCCAGCAGCGCTAGGGAACAGGGGGCGCCCGGACTGAGACGCGGGGAGCTGTTTTTT
CASSAREQGAPGLRRGELFF
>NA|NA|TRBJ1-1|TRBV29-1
TGCAGCGTTGGCACAGTTAACATGAACACTGAAGCTTTCTTT
CSVGTVNMNTEAFF
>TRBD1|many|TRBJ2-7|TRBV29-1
TGCAGCGTCGCCGGGACAGGGGTCTACGAGCAGTACTTC
CSVAGTGVYEQYF
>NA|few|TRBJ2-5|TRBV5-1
TGCACCAGCAGCTTACTGGAGACCCAGTACTTC
CTSSLLETQYF
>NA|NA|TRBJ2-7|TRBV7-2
TGTGCCAGCAGCCCCGCCGGGACCGTCGAGCAGTACTTC
CASSPAGTVEQYF
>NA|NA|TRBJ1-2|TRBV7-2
TGCGCCAGCAGCCAAGAAGTAGGGTGGGACTATGGCTACACCTTC
CASSQEVGWDYGYTF
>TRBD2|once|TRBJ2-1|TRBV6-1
TGTGCCAGCAGTTACCTGACTAGCGGGCGGTACAATGAGCAGTTCTTC
CASSYLTSGRYNEQFF
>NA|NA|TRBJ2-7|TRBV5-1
TGCGCCAGCAGCTTGGGGGTCGGGTTATCTTACGAGCAGTACTTC
CASSLGVGLSYEQYF
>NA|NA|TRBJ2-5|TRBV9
TGTGCCAGCAGCGTCACCCTGGGGAACCAAGAGACCCAGTACTTC
CASSVTLGNQETQYF
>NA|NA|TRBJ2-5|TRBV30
TGTGCCTGGCAGGGGGAGGGCGAGACCCAGTACTTC
CAWQGEGETQYF
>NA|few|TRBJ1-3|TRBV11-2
TGTGCCAGCAGCGACACGAACTCTGGAAACACCATATATTTT
CASSDTNSGNTIYF
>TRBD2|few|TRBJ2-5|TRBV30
TGTGCCTGGAGTGTACTAATCTTTCGGGAGGATCGAGAGACCCAGTACTTC
CAWSVLIFREDRETQYF
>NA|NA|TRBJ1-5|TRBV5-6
TGTGCCAGCAGCAGGTGGACAGTCGTCAATCAGCCCCAGCATTTT
CASSRWTVVNQPQHF
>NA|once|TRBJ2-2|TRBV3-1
TGTGCCAGCAGCCAAGAGGGGGCTGGCGGGGAGCTGTTTTTT
CASSQEGAGGELFF
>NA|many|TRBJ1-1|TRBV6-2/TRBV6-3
TGTGCCAGCAGTTACCTCATGCGGCGGTACACTGAAGCTTTCTTT
CASSYLMRRYTEAFF
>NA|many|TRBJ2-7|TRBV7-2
TGTGCCAGCAGCTTAGTGCGGCCCTCCTACGAGCAGTACTTC
CASSLVRPSYEQYF
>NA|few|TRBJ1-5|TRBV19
TGTGCCAGTCAACCGGCGGGACACAATCAGCCCCAGCATTTT
CASQPAGHNQPQHF
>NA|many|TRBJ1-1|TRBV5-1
TGCGCCAGCAGCCCGCGACCGATAACGAACACTGAAGCTTTCTTT
CASSPRPITNTEAFF
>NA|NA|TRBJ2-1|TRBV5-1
TGCGCCAGCAGCTTGGCGGTTATACCTGAGCAGTTCTTC
CASSLAVIPEQFF
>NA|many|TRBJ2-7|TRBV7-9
TGTGCCAGCAGCTTAACACCTGGGAGGTCCTACGAGCAGTACTTC
CASSLTPGRSYEQYF
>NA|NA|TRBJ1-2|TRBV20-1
TGCAGTGCCCGAGACCCAGGGGCCCCTAACTATGGCTACACCTTC
CSARDPGAPNYGYTF
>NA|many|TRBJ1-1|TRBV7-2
TGTGCCAGCAGCTTAGGAGGCAGGGGAACTGAAGCTTTCTTT
CASSLGGRGTEAFF
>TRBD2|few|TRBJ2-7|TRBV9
TGTGCCAGCAGCCCCGGGACTAGCGCGATATACGAGCAGTACTTC
CASSPGTSAIYEQYF
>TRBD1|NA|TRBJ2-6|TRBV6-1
TGTGCCAGCAGGGTCAGGGGGCCTAGTGGGGCCAACGTCCTGACTTTC
CASRVRGPSGANVLTF
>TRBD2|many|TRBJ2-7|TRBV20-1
TGCAGTGCGGAGAGGTCTAGCGGGAGTCTTGGATACGAGCAGTACTTC
CSAERSSGSLGYEQYF
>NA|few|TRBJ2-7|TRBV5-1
TGCGCCAGCAGCCCGGCATTGCCCTCCTACGAGCAGTACTTC
CASSPALPSYEQYF
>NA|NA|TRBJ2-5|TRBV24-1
TGTGCCACCAGTAATTCAAACAGTCAAGAGACCCAGTACTTC
CATSNSNSQETQYF
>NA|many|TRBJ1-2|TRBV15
TGTGCCACCAGCAGAGATCGCGTCGGTAGCAGACTCGACGGCTACACCTTC
CATSRDRVGSRLDGYTF
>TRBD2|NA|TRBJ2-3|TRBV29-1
TGCAGCGTTGAGACGGGAGGTGGAGATACGCAGTATTTT
CSVETGGGDTQYF
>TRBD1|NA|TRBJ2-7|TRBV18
TGTGCCAGCTCACCGGGACAGAGAGGGTTAGAGCAGTACTTC
CASSPGQRGLEQYF
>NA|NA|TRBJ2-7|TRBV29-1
TGCAGCGTTGCAACCGGGTTCGAGTCCGAGCAGTACTTC
CSVATGFESEQYF
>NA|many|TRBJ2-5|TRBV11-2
TGTGCCAGCAGCTCAAGTCCTCCGGAGACCCAGTACTTC
CASSSSPPETQYF
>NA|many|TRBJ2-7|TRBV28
TGTGCCAGCAGCCATCCGACAGGTTACGAGCAGTACTTC
CASSHPTGYEQYF
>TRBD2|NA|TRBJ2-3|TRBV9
TGTGCCAGCAGCCTGGGAGGGAGGAGCACAGATACGCAGTATTTT
CASSLGGRSTDTQYF
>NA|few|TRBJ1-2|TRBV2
TGTGCCAGCAGCTTAGCCCCAGACAGCCGTTGGGACGGCTACACCTTC
CASSLAPDSRWDGYTF
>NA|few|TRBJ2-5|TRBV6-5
TGTGCCAGCAGTTACGGCGAAATAGAGACCCAGTACTTC
CASSYGEIETQYF
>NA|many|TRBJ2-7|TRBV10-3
TGTGCCATCAGTGAGCCAGACAGGACCAGGGGAATCTACGAGCAGTACTTC
CAISEPDRTRGIYEQYF
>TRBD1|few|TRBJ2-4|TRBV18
TGTGCCAGCTCACAAGGGACAGGGCTAGCCAAAAACATTCAGTACTTC
CASSQGTGLAKNIQYF
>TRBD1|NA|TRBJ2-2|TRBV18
TGTGCCAGCTCACCGTGGACAGGGGACACCGGGGAGCTGTTTTTT
CASSPWTGDTGELFF
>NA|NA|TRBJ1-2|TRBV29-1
TGCAGCGGAGACCGGGCTCAAGATTATGGCTACACCTTC
CSGDRAQDYGYTF
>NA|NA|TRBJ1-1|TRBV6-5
TGTGCCAGCAGTTACCTAAATTGGAACACTGAAGCTTTCTTT
CASSYLNWNTEAFF
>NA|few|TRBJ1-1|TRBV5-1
TGCGCCAGCAGCTTACGGGACACCCTGAACACTGAAGCTTTCTTT
CASSLRDTLNTEAFF
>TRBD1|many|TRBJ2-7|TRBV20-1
TGCAGTGCTAGGACAGGGGGATTCTACGAGCAGTACTTC
CSARTGGFYEQYF
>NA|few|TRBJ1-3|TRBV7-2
TGTGCCAGCAGTCCCTCGCGTGGCTTCGGAAACACCATATATTTT
CASSPSRGFGNTIYF
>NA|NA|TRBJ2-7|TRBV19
TGTGCCAGTAGTAATGGCAACAGCGCTATCGACGAGCAGTACTTC
CASSNGNSAIDEQYF
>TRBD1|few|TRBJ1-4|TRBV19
TGTGCCAGTAGTATAGACCGGGACAGGACTAATGAAAAACTGTTTTTT
CASSIDRDRTNEKLFF
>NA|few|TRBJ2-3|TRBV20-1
TGCAGTGCTCGAGACAGTAACACAGATACGCAGTATTTT
CSARDSNTDTQYF
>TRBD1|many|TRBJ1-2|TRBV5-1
TGCGCCAGCAGCACCCTCGGACAGGGTGGGAGCTACACCTTC
CASSTLGQGGSYTF
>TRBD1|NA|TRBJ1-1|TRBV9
TGTGCCAGCAGCGGGACAGGGGGTCAGAACACTGAAGCTTTCTTT
CASSGTGGQNTEAFF
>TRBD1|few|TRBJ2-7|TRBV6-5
TGTGCCAGCAGTTACCCGACGATTAGCCAGGGACAGGTAGCCTACGAGCAGTACTTC
CASSYPTISQGQVAYEQYF